These 20 T cell receptor beta chains originate from one sample sequenced in a study of blood T cell repertoires in COVID-19. Sequencing was performed with immunoSEQ multiplex PCR; in TCRdb, only in-frame clones are kept and a portion is missing. The table shows 350,000 to 550,000 clones, with more than 85% occurring only once. Sequencing was carried out using peripheral blood. These receptor sequences come from a woman aged 25 to 39 with acute or convalescent COVID-19.

This chain uses TRBV6-5 with TRBJ1-2; TRBD1 matches 8 bases. V trimming: 3 bases; J trimming: 8 bases; junction bases outside the gene matches: 8. This CDR3 region has 14 residues. The germline gives CDR1 MNHEY, CDR2 SVGAGI. CDR3 in amino acids: CASSYNAGGKGYTF. The CDR3 DNA follows: TGTGCCAGCAGTTATAATGCAGGGGGCAAAGGCTACACCTTC.

V is TRBV11-2 and J is TRBJ2-3; 7 positions match TRBD1. Germline V CDR1 and CDR2: SGHAT, FQNNGV. The CDR3 loop spans 14 amino acids. Trimming cost V 6 bases and J 3 bases; bases outside gene matches: 6. CDR3 sequence: CASRSGQPTDTQYF. CDR3 sequence (DNA): TGTGCCAGCAGATCGGGACAGCCAACAGATACGCAGTATTTT.

The V and J genes are TRBV6-6 and TRBJ1-3; no reliable D call. The CDR3 sequence is 13 residues long. Trimming took off 6 bases at V and 0 bases at J, with 6 bases between the two ends. CDR1 and CDR2 from the germline V gene are MNHNY and SVGAGI (reference sequence). CDR3: CASSIYSGNTIYF. In DNA, the CDR3 is TGTGCCAGCAGCATCTACTCTGGAAACACCATATATTTT.

V is TRBV18 and J is TRBJ1-2, with 8 bases matching TRBD1. After removal of 2 bases from V and 7 bases from J, the junction contained 9 bases not matched to a gene. The CDR3 spans 15 residues. The germline V gene encodes CDR1 KGHSH and CDR2 LQKENI. The CDR3 spells CASSPSGGAWTGYTF. CDR3 sequence (DNA): TGTGCCAGCTCACCATCAGGGGGCGCTTGGACTGGCTACACCTTC.

The rearrangement links TRBV30 to TRBJ2-3, with 8 bases that match TRBD2. The junction had 8 bases not matched to a gene; V was cut back by 0 bases and J by 6 bases. The CDR3 extends over 15 amino acids. Germline CDR1 reads GTSNPN; CDR2 reads SVGIG (reference sequence). The CDR3 bases are TGTGCCTGGAGTGTATTTGCGGGGGGCCCCGATACGCAGTATTTT. This codes for CAWSVFAGGPDTQYF.

In DNA, the CDR3 is TGTGCCAGCAGCCAAGCCAGGACAGGGGGCAGTCCCGGGGAGCTGTTTTTT. Encoded protein: CASSQARTGGSPGELFF. The J gene is TRBJ2-2, the V gene TRBV3-1 (or the pseudogene TRBV3-2); 11 bases align to TRBD1. Germline-derived CDR1 and CDR2 are LGHDT and YNNKEL (reference sequence). This CDR3 spans 17 amino acids. V was clipped by 1 base and J by 6 bases; unmatched bases: 7.

This chain connects TRBV5-1 to TRBJ1-4, with 8 positions matching TRBD1. Trimming at V came to 4 bases and at J to 8 bases, leaving 7 bases not matched to a gene. This CDR3 is 14 amino acids long. Germline V gives CDR1 SGHRS, CDR2 YFSETQ. The CDR3 region has the DNA TGCGCCAGCAGCACCGGACAGGGTAGGGAAAAACTGTTTTTT. This codes for CASSTGQGREKLFF. The full variable domain, rest sourced from reference TRBV5-1 and TRBJ1-4, is KAGVTQTPRYLIKTRGQQVTLSCSPISGHRSVSWYQQTPGQGLQFLFEYFSETQRNKGNFPGRFSGRQFSNSRSEMNVSTLELGDSALYLCASSTGQGREKLFFGSGTQLSVL.

The genes are TRBV5-5 and TRBJ2-7; TRBD2 matches at 10 bases. Per germline, CDR1 SGHKS and CDR2 YYEKEE (reference sequence). CDR3 size: 18 residues. The ends lost 0 bases at V and 0 bases at J; junction bases unmatched: 9. The CDR3, as DNA: TGTGCCAGCAGCTTGGTGCCTAGCGGGGGCCGTGGCTCCTACGAGCAGTACTTC. It encodes CASSLVPSGGRGSYEQYF.

The chain combines TRBV5-6 with TRBJ1-6; no definite D call. The length of the CDR3 is 14 residues. CDR1 is SGHDT and CDR2 is YYEEEE in the germline V gene. Deletions cut 0 bases from V and 8 bases from J, with 9 bases between. DNA of the CDR3: TGTGCCAGCAGCTTGGCCACAGCCCATTCACCCCTCCACTTT. Amino acid sequence: CASSLATAHSPLHF.

The V call is TRBV5-1, the J call TRBJ2-3; possibly TRBD1 for D (5 bases). This CDR3 is 16 amino acids long. The V and J ends lost 0 bases and 1 base respectively, with 12 bases between them. Germline V gene data show CDR1 as SGHRS and CDR2 as YFSETQ. For the CDR3, the DNA is TGCGCCAGCAGCTTGGCAGGGCCCTCCCGCACAGATACGCAGTATTTT. Amino acids: CASSLAGPSRTDTQYF.

The chain has TRBV27 and TRBJ1-2; 9 bases match TRBD1. The CDR3 sequence is 15 residues long. Unmatched junction bases numbered 12, after V lost 5 bases and J lost 8 bases. Looked up from germline, CDR1 is MNHEY and CDR2 is SMNVEV (reference sequence). This CDR3 is CASSTKGQGEKGYTF. In DNA form, the CDR3 reads TGTGCCAGCAGTACAAAGGGACAGGGTGAAAAAGGCTACACCTTC.

This chain links TRBV6-1 with TRBJ2-5; TRBD1 agrees at 10 bases. The V gene end was trimmed by 2 bases and the J gene end by 2 bases; junction bases not matched to a gene: 11. Looked up from germline, CDR1 is MNHNS and CDR2 is SASEGT. The CDR3 has 18 residues. The CDR3 protein is CASSEWLGLGQGQETQYF. The CDR3 DNA follows: TGTGCCAGCAGTGAATGGCTTGGTTTGGGACAGGGGCAAGAGACCCAGTACTTC.

This clone has a count of ten or more. The chain carries TRBV28 and TRBJ1-2; 8 positions match TRBD1. CDR3 length equals 12 residues. CDR1 and CDR2 (germline): MDHEN, SYDVKM. With V trimmed by 10 bases and J by 4 bases, 5 bases remained unmatched. CDR3 amino acids: CATRQGIYGYTF. Here the CDR3 DNA reads TGTGCCACCAGACAGGGGATCTATGGCTACACCTTC.

The chain uses TRBV6-5 and TRBJ1-2, with 7 bases lining up with TRBD1. After removal of 5 bases from V and 3 bases from J, the junction contained 9 bases not matched to a gene. CDR1 MNHEY and CDR2 SVGAGI come from the germline V gene. This CDR3 has 15 amino acids. CDR3: CASSNLDREDYGYTF. The CDR3 DNA reads TGTGCCAGCAGTAACCTCGACAGGGAAGACTATGGCTACACCTTC.

The rearrangement joins TRBV10-3 to TRBJ1-6; 9 nucleotides match TRBD1. CDR3 length equals 16 residues. V trimming: 6 bases; J trimming: 9 bases; junction bases outside the gene matches: 12. Looked up from germline, CDR1 is ENHRY and CDR2 is SYGVKD. For the CDR3, the DNA is TGTGCCATCAGGGCCAATGCCGGGACAGGGCCTTCACCCCTCCACTTT. It translates to CAIRANAGTGPSPLHF.

The J gene is TRBJ1-5, the V gene TRBV30; the D gene is possibly TRBD1 (5 bases). The CDR3 contains 14 residues. CDR1 is GTSNPN and CDR2 is SVGIG in the germline V gene (reference sequence). With 6 bases removed from V and 6 bases from J, the gap between germline ends came to 18 bases. The DNA of the CDR3 is TGTGCCTGTGCACCCCCAGGGTACGGTCAGCCCCAGCATTTT. Translating it yields CACAPPGYGQPQHF.

The CDR3 is CASSIRRGGIEAFF. For the CDR3, the DNA is TGTGCCAGCAGTATCAGGCGGGGGGGGATTGAAGCTTTCTTT. J is TRBJ1-1 and V is TRBV27, with D possibly TRBD1 on 5 matching bases. The CDR3 spans 14 residues. The V and J ends lost 5 bases and 7 bases respectively, with 17 bases between them. Germline V CDR1 and CDR2: MNHEY, SMNVEV (reference sequence).

This chain uses TRBV19 with TRBJ2-2; 8 bases map to TRBD2. J was trimmed by 3 bases and V by 2 bases; bases with no gene match: 5. Germline values: CDR1 LNHDA, CDR2 SQIVND (reference sequence). The CDR3 totals 16 residues. The CDR3 nucleotides are TGTGCCAGTAGTATAAGGCAAGCGGGGGACACCGGGGAGCTGTTTTTT. It codes for CASSIRQAGDTGELFF.

This chain uses TRBV6-5 with TRBJ2-7; a weak D match, TRBD2 (6 bases). In germline, CDR1 is MNHEY, CDR2 SVGAGI. There are 13 residues in the CDR3. V shed 7 bases and J shed 4 bases, with 14 bases lying between them. The CDR3 is CASTVRGSYEQYF. The CDR3 DNA reads as TGTGCCAGCACGGTACGGGGGAGTTACGAGCAGTACTTC.

The rearrangement joins TRBV2 to TRBJ1-5, with a weak D call TRBD1 (5 bases). Trimming pared 4 bases from V and 6 bases from J, leaving 10 bases between. Germline CDR1 reads SNHLY; CDR2 reads FYNNEI. The CDR3 extends over 13 amino acids. CDR3 DNA sequence: TGTGCCAGCAGTGCAGTTAGGGGTCAGCCCCAGCATTTT. Encoded protein: CASSAVRGQPQHF.